The 32 T cell receptor beta chains below were found in one sample sequenced in a study of regulatory T cells in long-lasting Graves disease. As for time point: newly diagnosed GD, antithyroid drugs for less than 3 months. PBMC RNA served as the TCR library source. Combining iRepertoire HTBI primers with Arm-PCR of CDR3 regions, the authors built TCR beta libraries. TCRdb reanalysed the multiplex PCR reads using MiXCR and keeps one entry per CDR3 protein. The sample has a few hundred thousand distinct CDR3 sequences; around 16% are singletons. These data are also associated with another study on T cells in Graves' hyperthyroidism and ophthalmopathy.

The sequencing used peripheral blood mononuclear cells (PBMCs), collected at new diagnosis, from a patient treated with antithyroid drugs. The source is a woman aged 40-49 years with Graves disease.

This rearrangement joins TRBV7-9 to TRBJ2-5; D remains ambiguous. Per the germline V gene, CDR1 is SEHNR and CDR2 is FQNEAQ (reference sequence). The CDR3 has 15 residues. V was pared by 5 bases and J by 5 bases, with 18 bases between. The CDR3 spells CASSPTPVPAETQYF. CDR3 in DNA: TGTGCCAGCAGCCCAACGCCAGTTCCGGCGGAGACCCAGTACTTC.

In its sample, this clonotype was seen many times. The chain joins TRBV2 to TRBJ1-2; 8 bases align to TRBD1. V shed 4 bases and J 3 bases; nucleotides not matched to a gene: 7. CDR1 SNHLY and CDR2 FYNNEI come from the germline V gene. The CDR3 contains 15 residues. CDR3 sequence (DNA): TGTGCCAGCAGTGCTGTGACAGGGGTGCACTATGGCTACACCTTC. It is translated as CASSAVTGVHYGYTF.

This clonotype was seen repeatedly, ten times or more. The chain recombines TRBV7-8 with TRBJ1-1, with 8 bases matching TRBD1. The germline V gene has CDR1 SGHVS and CDR2 FQNEAQ. With 1 base clipped from V and 7 bases from J, the junction kept 11 bases outside the gene matches. The CDR3 has 16 residues. Here the CDR3 reads CASSLGYRGGLGEAFF. CDR3 nucleotide sequence: TGTGCCAGCAGCTTAGGTTACAGGGGGGGCCTCGGTGAAGCTTTCTTT.

This clonotype has ten or more counts. The chain carries TRBV30 and TRBJ2-5; D remains ambiguous. The V end lost 1 base, the J end lost 5 bases, and 5 bases lay between the germline ends. This CDR3 has 11 amino acids. The germline V gene encodes CDR1 GTSNPN and CDR2 SVGIG (reference sequence). Written as DNA, the CDR3 is TGTGCCTGGAGTGCGGCGGAGACCCAGTACTTC. Protein: CAWSAAETQYF. Full variable domain (rest looked up from reference TRBV30 and TRBJ2-5): SQTIHQWPATLVQPVGSPLSLECTVEGTSNPNLYWYRQAAGRGLQLLFYSVGIGQISSEVPQNLSASRPQDRQFILSSKKLLLSDSGFYLCAWSAAETQYFGPGTRLLVL.

This clonotype turned up a few times. The rearrangement links TRBV19 to TRBJ2-3; 12 bases line up with TRBD1. The CDR3 runs to 18 residues. Germline V gives CDR1 LNHDA, CDR2 SQIVND (reference sequence). Trimming took 0 bases from V and 2 from J; bases not matched to a gene: 6. In nucleotides, the CDR3 is TGTGCCAGTAGTATAGACGCCCCGGGACAGGGGGCCACAGATACGCAGTATTTT. Translating it yields CASSIDAPGQGATDTQYF.

The V and J genes are TRBV30 and TRBJ1-6; D is perhaps TRBD1 (6 bases). The CDR3 covers 15 residues. Trimming removed 0 bases at V and 7 bases at J, with 13 bases between. Germline V gives CDR1 GTSNPN, CDR2 SVGIG (reference sequence). CDR3 sequence reads: CAWSVSGVGNSPLHF. The CDR3 bases are TGTGCCTGGAGTGTATCAGGGGTCGGGAATTCACCCCTCCACTTT.

About this clonotype itself: Since a much larger clone is just one base distant, this may be a read error. This is likely a read error, given that the CDR3 carries no conserved phenylalanine or tryptophan at its end. This sequence joins TRBV11-3 and TRBJ2-5; D might be TRBD1 or TRBD2, each matching 5 bases. Germline V gene sequence: CDR1 SGHNT, CDR2 YENEEA. The CDR3 covers 17 residues. The V gene lost 5 bases and the J gene lost 1 base, with 20 bases spanning the gap. This CDR3 reads CASSHPSRLGVQETQYL. CDR3 DNA: TGTGCCAGCAGCCACCCCTCCAGGTTGGGGGTCCAAGAGACCCAGTACCTC.

This clonotype was seen repeatedly, ten times or more. The chain combines TRBV30 with TRBJ2-1; 9 positions agree with TRBD2. Per the germline V gene, CDR1 is GTSNPN and CDR2 is SVGIG (reference sequence). The CDR3 extends over 13 amino acids. The V and J ends lost 3 bases and 9 bases, in that order; junction bases with no gene match: 6. As DNA, the CDR3 is TGTGCCTGGAGGGTAGCGGGAGCGCGTGAGCAGTTCTTC. It specifies CAWRVAGAREQFF.

The chain links TRBV28 to TRBJ1-2; D gene unclear. CDR3 length: 12 amino acids. Looked up from germline, CDR1 is MDHEN and CDR2 is SYDVKM. The germline V and J ends were trimmed by 6 bases and 9 bases, with 14 bases remaining between them. The chain's CDR3 is CASSPPKYRYTF. The CDR3 region has the DNA TGTGCCAGCAGCCCTCCGAAGTACCGCTACACCTTC.

At least ten counts were recorded for this clonotype. The chain combines TRBV5-1 with TRBJ2-7; 10 nucleotides match TRBD1. V lost 3 bases to trimming and J lost 5 bases; unmatched junction nucleotides: 14. The CDR3 spans 17 residues. Per germline, CDR1 SGHRS and CDR2 YFSETQ. The CDR3 protein is CASSSLPGQGFGDEQYF. The CDR3 DNA follows: TGCGCCAGCAGCTCCCTACCGGGACAGGGGTTCGGCGACGAGCAGTACTTC.

With respect to this clonotype: With a far larger clone one base away, a read error is the likely cause. The rearrangement joins TRBV11-3 to TRBJ2-5; the match to TRBD1 covers 10 bases. Germline lookup yields CDR1 SGHNT and CDR2 YENEEA. The CDR3 covers 15 residues. CDR3 coding DNA: TGTGCCAGCAGCTTGACAGGGGGCGAACAAGAGACCCAGAACTTC. Amino acids: CASSLTGGEQETQNF.

The chain carries TRBV9 and TRBJ1-2; D is ambiguous. Per the germline V gene, CDR1 is SGDLS and CDR2 is YYNGEE. The CDR3 is made up of 13 amino acids. Trimming took 2 bases from V and 4 from J, leaving 9 bases between them. This chain's CDR3 is CASSVGGLYGYTF. For the CDR3, the DNA is TGTGCCAGCAGCGTGGGTGGTCTCTATGGCTACACCTTC. The variable domain in full, with the rest retrieved from reference TRBV9 and TRBJ1-2, is DSGVTQTPKHLITATGQRVTLRCSPRSGDLSVYWYQQSLDQGLQFLIQYYNGEERAKGNILERFSAQQFPDLHSELNLSSLELGDSALYFCASSVGGLYGYTFGSGTRLTVV.

This clonotype has a count of ten or more. This chain uses TRBV7-9 with TRBJ2-2; D remains unclear. CDR3 length equals 15 residues. The V end lost 2 bases, the J end lost 4 bases, and 11 bases lay between the germline ends. Germline V gene lookup returns CDR1 SEHNR and CDR2 FQNEAQ (reference sequence). CDR3 in DNA: TGTGCCAGCAGCTTAAAGCCTCCGGGCACCGGGGAGCTGTTTTTT. It yields the protein CASSLKPPGTGELFF. Drawing the rest from reference TRBV7-9 and TRBJ2-2, the complete variable domain is DTGVSQNPRHKITKRGQNVTFRCDPISEHNRLYWYRQTLGQGPEFLTYFQNEAQLEKSRLLSDRFSAERPKGSFSTLEIQRTEQGDSAMYLCASSLKPPGTGELFFGEGSRLTVL.

The sample holds many counts of this clonotype. The chain is built from TRBV19 and TRBJ2-1, with 7 bases matching TRBD2. There are 16 residues in the CDR3. Trimming cost V 7 bases and J 3 bases; bases outside gene matches: 12. Germline loops: CDR1 LNHDA, CDR2 SQIVND (reference sequence). The CDR3 sequence: CASTGAGGSSYNEQFF. The CDR3 nucleotides read TGTGCCAGTACCGGGGCGGGCGGGAGTAGCTACAATGAGCAGTTCTTC.

This clonotype was observed at least ten times. CDR3 region: CASSHPGSGNYEQYF. CDR3 DNA sequence: TGTGCCAGCAGCCACCCTGGGAGCGGGAACTACGAGCAGTACTTC. The chain employs TRBV9 and TRBJ2-7; TRBD2 aligns across 7 bases. CDR3 length: 15 residues. The germline V gene encodes CDR1 SGDLS and CDR2 YYNGEE. Trimming removed 4 bases from V and 3 bases from J; junction bases left unmatched: 10.

Ten or more counts support this clonotype. The chain has TRBV7-9 and TRBJ2-1; 11 nucleotides agree with TRBD1. V was clipped by 4 bases and J by 7 bases; unmatched bases: 3. Germline V gene sequence: CDR1 SEHNR, CDR2 FQNEAQ (reference sequence). The CDR3 spans 14 residues. CDR3 protein: CASSSGTGGNEQFF. The CDR3, as DNA: TGTGCCAGCAGCTCCGGGACAGGGGGAAATGAGCAGTTCTTC.

V is TRBV10-2 and J is TRBJ2-7, with D perhaps TRBD1 or TRBD2 (5 bases each). Trimming removed 2 bases from V and 2 bases from J, with 19 bases in between. CDR1 and CDR2 from the germline V gene are WSHSY and SAAADI. This CDR3 has 17 residues. The CDR3 here is CASSERTGRGRPYEQYF. The DNA for the CDR3 is TGCGCCAGCAGTGAGCGAACAGGAAGAGGGAGACCCTACGAGCAGTACTTC.

V gene TRBV7-9 combines with J gene TRBJ2-1; D gene unclear. CDR3 length: 16 amino acids. CDR1 SEHNR and CDR2 FQNEAQ come from the germline V gene (reference sequence). The ends were cut back, 0 bases at V and 4 bases at J, with 13 bases in the middle. The CDR3 region has the DNA TGTGCCAGCAGCTTAGCGTCTCGACCAAATTACAATGAGCAGTTCTTC. Protein product: CASSLASRPNYNEQFF.

At least ten counts were recorded for this clonotype. The chain carries TRBV12-3 or TRBV12-4 and TRBJ1-2, with D possibly TRBD1 on 6 matching bases. V lost 3 bases and J 7 bases, leaving 9 bases between the germline ends. The CDR3 runs to 12 residues. This CDR3 reads CASSLGRGGYTF. The CDR3, as DNA: TGTGCCAGCAGTTTGGGCAGGGGTGGCTACACCTTC.

In its sample, this clonotype was seen many times. The V call is TRBV12-3 or TRBV12-4, the J call TRBJ2-7, with TRBD1 matching 7 bases. The CDR3 spans 14 residues. V lost 6 bases and J lost 1; bases outside the gene matches: 6. CDR3 region: CASRPTGVSYEQYF. The DNA of the CDR3 is TGTGCCAGCAGACCTACAGGGGTTTCCTACGAGCAGTACTTC.

The chain recombines TRBV7-9 with TRBJ2-3; 10 positions match TRBD2. CDR1 and CDR2 (germline): SEHNR, FQNEAQ (reference sequence). V dropped 6 bases and J dropped 0; count of bases not matched to a gene: 3. The CDR3 length is 15 residues. CDR3 DNA: TGTGCCAGCAGTTATAGCGGGAGGAGCACAGATACGCAGTATTTT. Its translation: CASSYSGRSTDTQYF.

This clonotype was observed a few times. This chain connects TRBV5-1 to TRBJ2-3, with D uncertain. Looked up from germline, CDR1 is SGHRS and CDR2 is YFSETQ. This CDR3 comprises 14 residues. V lost 1 base and J lost 3, with 9 bases in between. CDR3 DNA: TGCGCCAGCAGCTTGCCAGCAATTACAGATACGCAGTATTTT. Translated, it gives CASSLPAITDTQYF.

A remark on this clonotype: Being one base from a much bigger clone, this may be a read error. Lacking the conserved final phenylalanine or tryptophan, this CDR3 likely reflects a read error. The rearrangement uses TRBV15 and TRBJ2-7, with a possible D match to TRBD1 (6 bases). This CDR3 is built from 16 residues. Trimming removed 1 base at V and 2 bases at J, with 15 bases between. Germline CDR1 reads LNHNV; CDR2 reads YYDKDF (reference sequence). The CDR3 reads CATSRVLLQGTYEQYL. CDR3 bases: TGTGCCACCAGCAGAGTTCTCCTACAGGGAACCTACGAGCAGTACCTC.

This clonotype was seen at least ten times. The genes are TRBV11-3 and TRBJ2-7; the match to TRBD2 covers 12 bases. The CDR3 is 16 residues long. After removal of 5 bases from V and 2 bases from J, the junction contained 7 bases not matched to a gene. The germline CDR1 and CDR2 sequences are SGHNT and YENEEA. This chain's CDR3 is CASSALLAGGTYEQYF. In DNA form, the CDR3 reads TGTGCCAGCAGCGCCTTACTAGCGGGAGGCACCTACGAGCAGTACTTC.

This clonotype appeared many times. This chain connects TRBV11-2 to TRBJ1-1; 11 bases are a match to TRBD1. Germline V lookup: CDR1 SGHAT, CDR2 FQNNGV. V gave up 7 bases and J gave up 3 bases; unmatched junction bases: 7. This CDR3 is 15 amino acids long. The CDR3 DNA is TGTGCCAGCACCCTGATGGGACAGGGGGACACTGAAGCTTTCTTT. Protein product: CASTLMGQGDTEAFF.

The sample holds a few counts of this clonotype. This chain links TRBV12-3 or TRBV12-4 with TRBJ1-4, with TRBD1 identical over 10 bases. This CDR3 region has 14 residues. J gave up 8 bases and V 6 bases, and 6 bases lay outside the gene matches. This CDR3 reads CASRKTGGWEKLFF. The CDR3 nucleotides read TGTGCCAGCAGGAAGACAGGGGGCTGGGAAAAACTGTTTTTT.

This clonotype showed up many times. V is TRBV10-3 and J is TRBJ2-1, with 7 bases aligning to TRBD2. CDR3 length equals 12 residues. V trimming: 8 bases; J trimming: 4 bases; junction bases outside the gene matches: 2. Germline CDR1 reads ENHRY; CDR2 reads SYGVKD. In nucleotides, the CDR3 is TGTGCCATCGGTAGCGGGTACAATGAGCAGTTCTTC. This codes for CAIGSGYNEQFF.

In this sample, this clonotype turned up many times. The gene calls are TRBV10-3 and TRBJ2-7; 8 positions match TRBD2. CDR3 size: 15 residues. The germline CDR1 and CDR2 sequences are ENHRY and SYGVKD. Trimming removed 2 bases from V and 3 bases from J; junction bases left unmatched: 6. For the CDR3, the DNA is TGTGCCATCAGTGAGGTCGGGAGGGGTAGCTACGAGCAGTACTTC. It is translated as CAISEVGRGSYEQYF.

In this sample, this clonotype turned up many times. The chain combines TRBV28 with TRBJ2-3; D possibly matches TRBD1 or TRBD2 (5 bases each). The V end was cut by 7 bases, the J end by 0 bases, with 29 bases between. Per germline, CDR1 MDHEN and CDR2 SYDVKM. The length of the CDR3 is 20 residues. The DNA of the CDR3 is TGTGCCAGCATTAAAGAGGGGCTCGGGCCCCCCATCGCTAGCACAGATACGCAGTATTTT. Amino acids: CASIKEGLGPPIASTDTQYF.

This clonotype was seen many times. The chain carries TRBV11-3 and TRBJ1-1; D not resolved. In germline, CDR1 is SGHNT, CDR2 YENEEA. The CDR3 runs 14 residues. V lost 3 bases to trimming and J lost 0 bases, with 8 bases between them. The CDR3 protein is CASSLSTLNTEAFF. CDR3 sequence (DNA): TGTGCCAGCAGCTTGAGTACCCTGAACACTGAAGCTTTCTTT.

This clonotype was counted ten times or more. This sequence joins TRBV2 and TRBJ2-3; D is ambiguous. Germline V lookup: CDR1 SNHLY, CDR2 FYNNEI. This CDR3 spans 14 amino acids. Trimming took off 7 bases at V and 3 bases at J, with 14 bases between the two ends. In DNA, the CDR3 is TGTGCCAGCACCCCTGCACCGGAAACAGATACGCAGTATTTT. It encodes CASTPAPETDTQYF.

The V and J genes are TRBV6-5 and TRBJ2-2; D call uncertain. V lost 4 bases, J lost 3 bases, and 3 bases lay in between. In germline, CDR1 is MNHEY, CDR2 SVGAGI. The CDR3 is 12 residues long. The CDR3 sequence is CASSWDTGELFF. CDR3 DNA: TGTGCCAGCAGTTGGGACACCGGGGAGCTGTTTTTT.